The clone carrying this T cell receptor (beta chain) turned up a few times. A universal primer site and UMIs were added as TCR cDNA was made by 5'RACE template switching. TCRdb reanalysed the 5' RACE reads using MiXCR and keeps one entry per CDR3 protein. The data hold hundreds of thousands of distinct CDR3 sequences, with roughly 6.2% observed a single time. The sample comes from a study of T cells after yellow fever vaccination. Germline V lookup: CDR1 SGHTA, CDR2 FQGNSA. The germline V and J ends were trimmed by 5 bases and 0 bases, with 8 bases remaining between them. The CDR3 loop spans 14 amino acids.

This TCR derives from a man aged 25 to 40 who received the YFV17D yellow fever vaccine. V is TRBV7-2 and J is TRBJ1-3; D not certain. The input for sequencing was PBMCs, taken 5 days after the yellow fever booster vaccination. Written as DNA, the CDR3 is TGTGCCAGCAGCCTTTGGACCTCTGGAAACACCATATATTTT. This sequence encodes CASSLWTSGNTIYF. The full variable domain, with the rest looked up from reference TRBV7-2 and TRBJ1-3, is GAGVSQSPSNKVTEKGKDVELRCDPISGHTALYWYRQSLGQGLEFLIYFQGNSAPDKSGLPSDRFSAERTGGSVSTLTIQRTQQEDSAVYLCASSLWTSGNTIYFGEGSWLTVV.